This T cell receptor beta chain emerged from a study of shared clonotypes between healthy human individuals. Overall study context: Serving as donors were a couple of women and a few men, whose ages spanned 18 to 49.

The germline V and J ends were trimmed by 5 bases and 4 bases, with 15 bases remaining between them. Per the germline V gene, CDR1 is SEHNR and CDR2 is FQNEAQ (reference sequence). This CDR3 contains 15 residues. Study results and caveats: Having only a few donors restricted how much genetic and exposure-history diversity was captured. Naive CD4 clonotypes overlapped across a handful of donors at approximately 5%.

TCRdb's table, derived via immunoSEQ multiplex PCR, lists solely in-frame clones and lacks some. The data show more than 2 million clones, about 93% seen once. Naivety among CD8 cells was defined by CD45RO negativity and positive CCR7 selection, thereby excluding terminally differentiated effector memory CD45RA+ cells. Nashville, Tennessee was home to all donors, who were Caucasian adults. A remark on this clone: The antigen is undetermined.

This receptor was identified in a man aged 18 to 29 in good health. Some clones in this sample may be carry-over from other donors' samples. This chain connects TRBV7-9 to TRBJ2-1; possibly TRBD1 or TRBD2 for D (5 bases each). Input material: naive CD8+ T cells from PBMCs. The CDR3 nucleotides read TGTGCCAGCAGCCCCGGGACCACTCCTTACAATGAGCAGTTCTTC. It is translated as CASSPGTTPYNEQFF.